The 9 T cell receptor beta chains in this list originate from one sample, sequenced in a study of T cells in Graves' hyperthyroidism and ophthalmopathy (dated by TCRdb to about 2019). The library was produced with multiplex PCR. Sequencing used an Illumina HiSeq 2000. The TCR beta CDR3 regions were amplified from the RNA transcripts. The TCR CDR3 was subjected to a first round of RT-PCR using the HTBI primer set and the Qiagen OneStep RT-PCR kit. The public reads were reprocessed in TCRdb via fastp at Q25 and MiXCR, keeping in-frame beta chains. Rows merge per CDR3 protein into single entries with the most common DNA and genes. The sample data list around 300,000 distinct CDR3 sequences, and 11% to 15% of these were observed just once. 20% to 25% of the sample goes to the ten largest clones. Sequencing input: blood. The receptor set was obtained from a woman between 25 and 40 years old with Graves' hyperthyroidism.

This clonotype was counted a few times. The J gene is TRBJ1-2, the V gene TRBV20-1, with TRBD1 identical over 9 bases. The trim removed 4 bases at V and 8 bases at J, leaving 8 bases unmatched. CDR1 and CDR2 from the germline V gene are DFQATT and SNEGSKA (reference sequence). CDR3 length equals 13 residues. The CDR3 loop is CSATGQGWGGYTF. The CDR3 bases are TGCAGTGCTACGGGACAGGGATGGGGGGGCTACACCTTC.

This clonotype was observed many times. This rearrangement joins TRBV3-1 to TRBJ1-1; no definite D call. This CDR3 region has 12 residues. Between the trimmed V and J ends, which lost 5 bases and 5 bases, there was a span of 9 bases. CDR1 is LGHDT, CDR2 YNNKEL, per germline (reference sequence). Here the CDR3 DNA reads TGTGCCAGCAGCTACCTAGGGACTGAAGCTTTCTTT. Protein sequence: CASSYLGTEAFF.

In this sample, this clonotype turned up many times. The chain is built from TRBV20-1 and TRBJ2-2, with 8 nucleotides matching TRBD1. From germline, CDR1 is DFQATT and CDR2 SNEGSKA (reference sequence). Unmatched junction bases numbered 7, after V lost 5 bases and J lost 5 bases. The length of the CDR3 is 14 residues. Here the CDR3 DNA reads TGCAGTGCTGGGAGACAGGGGAAGACCGGGGAGCTGTTTTTT. Translating gives CSAGRQGKTGELFF.

This clonotype was seen many times. CDR3 residues: CASSLEGVREQYF. In nucleotides, the CDR3 is TGTGCCAGCAGTTTAGAGGGTGTCCGAGAGCAGTACTTC. The rearrangement links TRBV12-3 or TRBV12-4 to TRBJ2-7, with D unclear. CDR3 size: 13 residues. Trimming stripped 1 base from V and 7 bases from J, with 11 bases between.

The chain uses TRBV12-3 or TRBV12-4 and TRBJ2-7; a weak D match, TRBD1 (6 bases). This CDR3 comprises 15 residues. With 2 bases removed from V and 7 bases from J, the gap between germline ends came to 18 bases. Here the CDR3 reads CASSLMLGPQGEQYF. The CDR3 DNA reads TGTGCCAGCAGTTTAATGTTAGGCCCTCAGGGGGAGCAGTACTTC.

This clonotype was found once. Since a much larger clone is just one base distant, this may be a read error. This sequence joins TRBV28 and TRBJ2-5; D might be TRBD2 (6 bases). Germline CDR1 reads MDHEN; CDR2 reads SYDVKM. This CDR3 is 13 amino acids long. The CDR3 loop is CAGSLGTQFFQYF. Here the CDR3 DNA reads TGTGCCGGCAGTTTGGGGACTCAATTCTTCCAGTACTTC.

This clonotype was observed a handful of times. The V and J genes are TRBV7-2 and TRBJ1-4, with 8 bases matching TRBD1. V shed 4 bases and J 7 bases; nucleotides not matched to a gene: 5. The CDR3 contains 14 residues. Germline V CDR1 and CDR2: SGHTA, FQGNSA. CDR3 region: CASSSDRAGEKLFF. DNA for the CDR3: TGTGCCAGCAGCTCGGACAGGGCAGGTGAAAAACTGTTTTTT.

Here the CDR3 DNA reads TGTGCCAGCTCACCACTTGGACCGGGACAGGGGGCTAACGAGCAGTACTTC. Protein sequence: CASSPLGPGQGANEQYF. This chain links TRBV18 with TRBJ2-7, with 12 bases identical to TRBD1. The CDR3 runs 17 residues. Germline lookup yields CDR1 KGHSH and CDR2 LQKENI. V dropped 1 base and J dropped 5; count of bases not matched to a gene: 9. The whole variable domain, filled in from reference TRBV18 and TRBJ2-7, reads NAGVMQNPRHLVRRRGQEARLRCSPMKGHSHVYWYRQLPEEGLKFMVYLQKENIIDESGMPKERFSAEFPKEGPSILRIQQVVRGDSAAYFCASSPLGPGQGANEQYFGPGTRLTVT.

This clonotype was counted between two and nine times. The rearrangement uses TRBV4-3 and TRBJ1-1; TRBD1 agrees at 9 bases. The germline gives CDR1 LGHNA, CDR2 YSLEER. With 3 bases clipped from V and 3 bases from J, the junction kept 5 bases outside the gene matches. The CDR3 is made up of 15 amino acids. The CDR3 bases are TGCGCCAGCAGCCAGGCCGGGACAGGGTACACTGAAGCTTTCTTT. This sequence encodes CASSQAGTGYTEAFF.